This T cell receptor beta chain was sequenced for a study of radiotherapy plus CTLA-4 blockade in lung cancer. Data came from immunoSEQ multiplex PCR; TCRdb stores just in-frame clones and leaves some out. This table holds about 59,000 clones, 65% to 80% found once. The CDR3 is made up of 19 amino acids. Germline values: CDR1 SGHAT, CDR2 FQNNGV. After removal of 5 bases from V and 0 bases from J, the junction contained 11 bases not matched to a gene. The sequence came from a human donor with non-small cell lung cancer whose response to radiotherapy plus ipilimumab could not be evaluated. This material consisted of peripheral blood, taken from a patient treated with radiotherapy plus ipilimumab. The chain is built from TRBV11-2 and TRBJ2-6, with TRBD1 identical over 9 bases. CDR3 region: CASSRDGTGYFSGANVLTF. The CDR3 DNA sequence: TGTGCCAGCAGCCGCGATGGGACAGGGTATTTCTCTGGGGCCAACGTCCTGACTTTC.